This T cell receptor beta chain was found in a study of cytomegalovirus exposure and HLA in healthy donors. Across the study: Later, an analysis reported that the 110 or so validation repertoires had used the same platform as the roughly 680 first-cohort repertoires. Study results and limitations: Rare sequences made up most TCRs, while some public TCRs were found in many donors. Three chains linked to CMV were shown in vitro to be specific for CMV antigens. Among TCR beta chains, those listed as cytomegalovirus-associated numbered about 160.

Germline V CDR1 and CDR2: GTSNPN, SVGIG (reference sequence). This CDR3 region has 16 residues. The V and J ends lost 1 base and 2 bases, in that order; junction bases with no gene match: 7. The data were produced by immunoSEQ multiplex PCR, yet TCRdb's version contains in-frame clones alone and is incomplete. The data hold 150,000 to 200,000 clones, with 80% to 85% observed a single time. As concerns this clone: Its matching antigen is unknown.

Sequenced: PBMCs. The chain has TRBV30 and TRBJ1-5; 8 bases align to TRBD1. The sequence came from a woman between 25 and 40 years old in good health and CMV-seronegative. DNA for the CDR3: TGTGCCTGGAGTGGCCAGGGGGCCTCGGGCAATCAGCCCCAGCATTTT. The encoded protein is CAWSGQGASGNQPQHF.